The next 8 T cell receptor beta chains were all read from a single sample in a study of T cells in Graves' hyperthyroidism and ophthalmopathy. The investigators amplified TCR beta CDR3 regions from RNA transcripts. TCR CDR3 regions were first amplified by RT-PCR with HTBI primers. Using its own MiXCR run on the multiplex PCR reads, TCRdb lists one record per CDR3 protein. The sample lists 300,000 to 450,000 distinct CDR3 sequences, more than 20% occurring once. Specimen: blood. These receptor sequences come from a man aged 50 to 60 with Graves' hyperthyroidism.

This clonotype was found a few times. This chain joins TRBV5-1 and TRBJ2-2, with D maybe TRBD2 (6 bases). This CDR3 spans 14 amino acids. The V and J ends lost 6 bases and 2 bases respectively, with 11 bases between them. In germline, CDR1 is SGHRS, CDR2 YFSETQ. DNA for the CDR3: TGCGCCAGCATCGGAGGGATAAACACCGGGGAGCTGTTTTTT. This translates into CASIGGINTGELFF.

V is TRBV28 and J is TRBJ2-3; TRBD2 aligns across 7 bases. The V gene's germline CDR1 is MDHEN and CDR2 SYDVKM. This CDR3 is 18 amino acids long. The V and J ends lost 6 bases and 6 bases, in that order; junction bases with no gene match: 21. The CDR3 here is CASSGNRERGRGRDTQYF. The CDR3 DNA reads as TGTGCCAGCAGCGGAAACCGGGAGCGGGGACGCGGACGGGATACGCAGTATTTT.

The genes are TRBV9 and TRBJ2-1, with TRBD2 matching over 10 bases. Germline loops: CDR1 SGDLS, CDR2 YYNGEE. The CDR3 loop spans 16 amino acids. J was trimmed by 4 bases and V by 4 bases; bases with no gene match: 8. The CDR3 DNA sequence: TGTGCCAGCAGCTTCACCGGGACTAGCGATTACAATGAGCAGTTCTTC. It translates to CASSFTGTSDYNEQFF.

This clonotype was seen repeatedly, ten times or more. This chain uses TRBV7-2 with TRBJ2-7; TRBD2 might be the D (5 bases). V dropped 3 bases and J dropped 5 bases, with 11 bases sitting between them. The CDR3 is 13 residues long. CDR1 and CDR2 from the germline V gene are SGHTA and FQGNSA. CDR3 DNA sequence: TGTGCCAGCAGCTTTTCGGGGATTGACGAGCAGTACTTC. Its protein is CASSFSGIDEQYF.

This chain links TRBV5-1 with TRBJ2-7, with TRBD2 identical over 9 bases. The CDR3 contains 15 residues. The junction had 6 bases not matched to a gene; V was cut back by 1 base and J by 4 bases. Per the germline V gene, CDR1 is SGHRS and CDR2 is YFSETQ. CDR3 sequence reads: CASSLRERGAYEQYF. DNA for the CDR3: TGCGCCAGCAGCTTGCGGGAGCGGGGGGCATACGAGCAGTACTTC.

In this sample, this clonotype turned up a few times. V usage is TRBV7-2 and J usage is TRBJ2-7, with D possibly TRBD2 on 5 matching bases. CDR1 is SGHTA, CDR2 FQGNSA, per germline. The CDR3 extends over 14 amino acids. Trimming cost V 2 bases and J 6 bases, with 14 bases left between them. In DNA form, the CDR3 reads TGTGCCAGCAGCTTAAGTGGACTCGCGGGCGAGCAGTACTTC. It specifies CASSLSGLAGEQYF.

The chain employs TRBV27 and TRBJ1-2, with TRBD1 matching 7 bases. The junction had 10 bases not matched to a gene; V was cut back by 5 bases and J by 7 bases. CDR1 and CDR2 (germline): MNHEY, SMNVEV (reference sequence). The CDR3 runs 14 residues. The CDR3: CASSHGQEILGYTF. The DNA of the CDR3 is TGTGCCAGCAGTCACGGACAGGAAATACTTGGCTACACCTTC.

V is TRBV7-3 and J is TRBJ2-5; 9 bases are a match to TRBD1. CDR3 length: 14 amino acids. Germline CDR1 reads SGHTA; CDR2 reads FQGTGA. V trimming: 2 bases; J trimming: 4 bases; junction bases outside the gene matches: 2. The CDR3 region is CASSLDRGGETQYF. The CDR3 nucleotides are TGTGCCAGCAGCTTAGACAGGGGGGGAGAGACCCAGTACTTC.